The T cell receptor (beta chain) under discussion was sequenced for a study of T cells in Graves' hyperthyroidism and ophthalmopathy. Amplification yielded TCR beta CDR3 regions, with RNA transcripts as the source. Primed by the HTBI set, a first-round RT-PCR was run on the TCR CDR3. In TCRdb, the multiplex PCR reads were re-called with MiXCR into one record per CDR3 protein. The data contain a few hundred thousand distinct CDR3 sequences, approximately 14% of them singletons. The hyperthyroidism patients had all been newly diagnosed, and their disease duration was under 2 months. Their ages ranged from 18 to 65 years. Worth noting for this clonotype: Its antigen is undetermined.

Whole-study results and caveats: Most expanded thyroid clonotypes above 0.001 also appeared in blood. It was a median 6.5 months before onset that the model predicted ophthalmopathy.

The sequenced sample was blood. This TCR was recovered from a young woman with Graves' hyperthyroidism.

Written as DNA, the CDR3 is TGTGCCAGCAGCTCCAGGGGTGCCGGGACAGCCCGAACAATTTACAATGAGCAGTTCTTC. Encoded protein: CASSSRGAGTARTIYNEQFF. This chain links TRBV13 with TRBJ2-1, with 7 positions matching TRBD1. The CDR3 has 20 amino acids. Germline V CDR1 and CDR2: PRHDT, FYEKMQ (reference sequence). V trimming: 4 bases; J trimming: 4 bases; junction bases outside the gene matches: 22.